This entry is about one T cell receptor (beta chain). This entry belongs to a study of blood T cell repertoires in COVID-19. Study-level information: Sources were T cells, B-cell-depleted T cells, or PBMCs; the material itself was cDNA or gDNA.

Patients at the Seattle site were enrolled during active infection and followed longitudinally. The V end was cut by 2 bases, the J end by 4 bases, with 14 bases between. The CDR3 loop spans 15 amino acids. Germline lookup yields CDR1 KGHSH and CDR2 LQKENI. In the original processing: Quantification of nucleated cells was approximated via reference gene primer amplification. Libraries were prepared by immunoSEQ multiplex PCR; TCRdb keeps only in-frame clonotypes and omits some of them. For V, J and clone size, that table is used; D and trimming come from the DNA. The sample yields more than 80,000 clones, less than 95% seen once.

The TCR was taken from a man in his late teens or twenties with COVID-19, enrolled during active disease. The sample was peripheral blood. The chain links TRBV18 to TRBJ1-1; D gene unclear. The CDR3 coding sequence is TGTGCCAGCTCACCATCTAACCGACAAATCACTGAAGCTTTCTTT. It is translated as CASSPSNRQITEAFF.